One sample yielded the 10 T cell receptor beta chains listed below, sequenced in a study of blood T cell repertoires in COVID-19. TCRdb's copy holds only in-frame clones and misses some; the assay was immunoSEQ multiplex PCR. The sample includes 310,000 or so clones, around 86% of them seen just once. The specimen sequenced was PBMCs or T cells enriched from blood (not recorded which). The receptor source for this set is a woman under 30 who had recovered from COVID-19.

The chain has TRBV6-4 and TRBJ1-1, with 9 positions matching TRBD1. Losses at the gene ends were 6 bases for V and 4 bases for J; bases not matched to a gene: 6. CDR3 length: 14 amino acids. CDR1 and CDR2 from the germline V gene are MRHNA and SNTAGT. DNA for the CDR3: TGTGCCAGCAGCAGGGACAGGGAGGCCACTGAAGCTTTCTTT. Translating it yields CASSRDREATEAFF.

CDR3 loop: CASRSNYNEQFF. The CDR3, as DNA: TGTGCCAGCAGATCTAACTACAATGAGCAGTTCTTC. V usage is TRBV27 and J usage is TRBJ2-1; no clear D. The CDR3 has 12 amino acids. V shed 6 bases and J shed 3 bases, with 6 bases lying between them. Germline V gene sequence: CDR1 MNHEY, CDR2 SMNVEV (reference sequence).

J is TRBJ2-3 and V is TRBV7-2; 13 nucleotides match TRBD2. The CDR3 is made up of 19 amino acids. The ends lost 3 bases at V and 2 bases at J; junction bases unmatched: 11. Looked up from germline, CDR1 is SGHTA and CDR2 is FQGNSA. CDR3 sequence (DNA): TGTGCCAGCAGCTTCAAGTCTTGGGGACTAGCGGGGCTCACAGATACGCAGTATTTT. Protein product: CASSFKSWGLAGLTDTQYF.

The gene calls are TRBV9 and TRBJ1-2, with D perhaps matching TRBD1 (5 bases). The germline V gene has CDR1 SGDLS and CDR2 YYNGEE. The CDR3 extends over 16 amino acids. The germline V and J ends were trimmed by 4 bases and 0 bases, with 16 bases remaining between them. CDR3: CASSRYDSISNYGYTF. The CDR3 DNA is TGTGCCAGCAGCAGATACGACAGTATATCTAACTATGGCTACACCTTC.

This chain uses TRBV6-5 with TRBJ2-2, with no clear D. CDR1 is MNHEY, CDR2 SVGAGI, per germline. The V end lost 5 bases, the J end lost 0 bases, and 7 bases lay between the germline ends. The length of the CDR3 is 14 residues. The CDR3 sequence: CASSLIPNTGELFF. The CDR3 bases are TGTGCCAGCAGTCTAATTCCGAACACCGGGGAGCTGTTTTTT.

The J gene is TRBJ1-2, the V gene TRBV2; D unclear. V dropped 0 bases and J dropped 0 bases, with 14 bases sitting between them. Germline values: CDR1 SNHLY, CDR2 FYNNEI. The CDR3 totals 17 residues. CDR3: CASSEAGRGTANYGYTF. The CDR3 DNA reads as TGTGCCAGCAGTGAAGCCGGGCGGGGAACGGCTAACTATGGCTACACCTTC.

This clone has more than one count but fewer than ten. The chain combines TRBV30 with TRBJ1-4; D ambiguous. The V end lost 5 bases, the J end lost 0 bases, and 22 bases lay between the germline ends. The germline CDR1 and CDR2 sequences are GTSNPN and SVGIG (reference sequence). The CDR3 is 18 amino acids. CDR3 coding DNA: TGTGCCTGGGGTCAACCTCCCCTAGTCAGTGCAACTAATGAAAAACTGTTTTTT. As protein: CAWGQPPLVSATNEKLFF.

The chain links TRBV4-1 to TRBJ2-6; weak D call: TRBD1 (5 bases). V was shortened by 5 bases and J by 4 bases, with 12 bases between the two germline ends. The CDR3 spans 15 residues. Germline V gene lookup returns CDR1 MGHRA and CDR2 YSYEKL. The CDR3 DNA follows: TGCGCCAGCAGCTGGGGCGGTGGAGGGGCCAACGTCCTGACTTTC. The encoded protein is CASSWGGGGANVLTF.

The rearrangement uses TRBV28 and TRBJ2-2; TRBD2 aligns across 9 bases. Germline values: CDR1 MDHEN, CDR2 SYDVKM. The ends lost 5 bases at V and 5 bases at J; junction bases unmatched: 12. This CDR3 is 17 amino acids long. CDR3 sequence reads: CASSPGGLAGKTGELFF. DNA for the CDR3: TGTGCCAGCAGTCCGGGGGGACTAGCAGGAAAAACCGGGGAGCTGTTTTTT.

The chain links TRBV28 to TRBJ2-3; 11 bases map to TRBD2. Losses at the gene ends were 6 bases for V and 0 bases for J; bases not matched to a gene: 20. The germline V gene has CDR1 MDHEN and CDR2 SYDVKM. The CDR3 runs to 21 residues. CDR3 nucleotide sequence: TGTGCCAGCAGCCACCTTGGGACTAGCGGCAAAGCCCAGGCTAGCACAGATACGCAGTATTTT. Its translation is CASSHLGTSGKAQASTDTQYF.